These 13 T cell receptor beta chains came from one sample sequenced in a study of shared clonotypes between healthy human individuals. Generated by immunoSEQ multiplex PCR, the TCRdb table keeps only in-frame clones and is missing some. The table lists approximately 810,000 clones, around 92% of them singletons. CD45RO-negative, CCR7-positively selected cells formed the naive CD8 fraction, excluding terminally differentiated effector memory CD45RA+ cells. Sequenced sample: naive CD8+ T cells sorted from blood. These receptors all stem from a man aged 30 to 45 in good health.

The V call is TRBV6-6, the J call TRBJ2-3; D gene unclear. This CDR3 has 13 residues. CDR1 is MNHNY and CDR2 is SVGAGI in the germline V gene (reference sequence). V shed 5 bases and J shed 2 bases, with 8 bases lying between them. The CDR3 here is CASSQYNTDTQYF. CDR3 DNA: TGTGCCAGCAGTCAGTACAACACAGATACGCAGTATTTT.

V gene TRBV7-9 combines with J gene TRBJ2-1; tentatively, D is TRBD2 (6 bases). Germline CDR1 is SEHNR and CDR2 is FQNEAQ (reference sequence). This CDR3 contains 15 residues. The V end was cut by 2 bases, the J end by 8 bases, with 16 bases between. The CDR3 DNA sequence: TGTGCCAGCAGCTTACGCGGGACCAGGCACCATGAGCAGTTCTTC. Translation: CASSLRGTRHHEQFF.

V gene TRBV15 combines with J gene TRBJ1-5, with D unclear. V was trimmed by 3 bases and J by 4 bases, leaving 22 bases between them. The CDR3 runs 18 residues. Germline values: CDR1 LNHNV, CDR2 YYDKDF (reference sequence). In DNA, the CDR3 is TGTGCCACCAGCAGCGAGATCGACACGTCCGGGCCAAATCAGCCCCAGCATTTT. Translation: CATSSEIDTSGPNQPQHF.

The chain employs TRBV6-6 and TRBJ2-1; 7 bases line up with TRBD1. V was pared by 0 bases and J by 5 bases, with 4 bases of the junction left unmatched. The CDR3 has 15 amino acids. Germline V gene lookup returns CDR1 MNHNY and CDR2 SVGAGI (reference sequence). The DNA for the CDR3 is TGTGCCAGCAGTTACTCTTTGGGGACAGACAATGAGCAGTTCTTC. Its protein is CASSYSLGTDNEQFF.

This clone has a single count. The chain recombines TRBV6-5 with TRBJ2-1; no firm D call. V was cut by 6 bases and J by 3 bases, with 12 bases left in between. The CDR3 runs to 14 residues. Looked up from germline, CDR1 is MNHEY and CDR2 is SVGAGI. CDR3 loop: CASSALGRYNEQFF. The CDR3 DNA sequence: TGTGCCAGCAGCGCCTTAGGCCGCTACAATGAGCAGTTCTTC.

This clone was seen only a few times. CDR3 amino acids: CASSRPRGRRGGDTQYF. CDR3 DNA: TGTGCCAGCAGCAGACCCAGGGGGCGCCGAGGTGGAGATACGCAGTATTTT. The chain joins TRBV27 to TRBJ2-3; 8 bases are shared with TRBD1. Trimming took 6 bases from V and 5 from J; bases not matched to a gene: 16. Germline V lookup: CDR1 MNHEY, CDR2 SMNVEV (reference sequence). CDR3 length equals 17 residues.

The chain links TRBV7-8 to TRBJ1-5; TRBD1 matches 7 bases. The trim removed 6 bases at V and 6 bases at J, leaving 11 bases unmatched. Germline V gives CDR1 SGHVS, CDR2 FQNEAQ. The CDR3 sequence is 15 residues long. The CDR3, as DNA: TGTGCCAGCAGTCCCGACAGGGTCAGATTTCAGCCCCAGCATTTT. Its protein is CASSPDRVRFQPQHF.

The gene calls are TRBV4-3 and TRBJ1-1; 12 bases align to TRBD1. From germline, CDR1 is LGHNA and CDR2 YSLEER. This CDR3 region has 15 residues. V lost 3 bases to trimming and J lost 8 bases; unmatched junction nucleotides: 7. In nucleotides, the CDR3 is TGCGCCAGCAGCCACCAGGGACAGGGGGCCTACGAAGCTTTCTTT. Translating it yields CASSHQGQGAYEAFF.

The chain is built from TRBV7-9 and TRBJ1-3, with 8 bases matching TRBD1. This CDR3 contains 18 residues. V lost 5 bases to trimming and J lost 1 base; unmatched junction nucleotides: 13. Germline-derived CDR1 and CDR2 are SEHNR and FQNEAQ (reference sequence). Here the CDR3 DNA reads TGTGCCAGCAGCCGAGTCCCGCACAGGGGGGCATCTGGAAACACCATATATTTT. Translation: CASSRVPHRGASGNTIYF.

This chain joins TRBV18 and TRBJ2-3; 14 nucleotides align to TRBD2. The CDR3 contains 18 residues. The V gene end was trimmed by 4 bases and the J gene end by 4 bases; junction bases not matched to a gene: 10. Germline CDR1 reads KGHSH; CDR2 reads LQKENI. CDR3 sequence (DNA): TGTGCCAGCTCACAGGGTCGACTAGCGGGAGGGCCCTCAGATACGCAGTATTTT. Translating it yields CASSQGRLAGGPSDTQYF. Full variable domain (outside the CDR3, taken from reference TRBV18 and TRBJ2-3): NAGVMQNPRHLVRRRGQEARLRCSPMKGHSHVYWYRQLPEEGLKFMVYLQKENIIDESGMPKERFSAEFPKEGPSILRIQQVVRGDSAAYFCASSQGRLAGGPSDTQYFGPGTRLTVL.

The count of this clone is one. Germline and junction disagree at one end, which may indicate a read error. CDR3 nucleotides: TGTGCCAGCAGCTTCCGCGGGACCTCCTTCAATGAGCAGTTCTTC. This codes for CASSFRGTSFNEQFF. The gene calls are TRBV13 and TRBJ2-1; perhaps TRBD2 as D (6 bases). The CDR3 is made up of 15 amino acids. Germline CDR1 and CDR2: PRHDT and FYEKMQ (reference sequence).

V usage is TRBV14 and J usage is TRBJ2-3; D not resolved. The germline V and J ends were trimmed by 0 bases and 4 bases, with 5 bases remaining between them. Germline-derived CDR1 and CDR2 are SGHDN and FVKESK. The CDR3 is 13 residues long. The CDR3 DNA reads TGTGCCAGCAGCCAAGATTGGTCAGATACGCAGTATTTT. Its protein is CASSQDWSDTQYF.

The J gene is TRBJ1-1, the V gene TRBV4-2; D is ambiguous. Germline-derived CDR1 and CDR2 are LGHNA and YNFKEQ. This CDR3 has 13 amino acids. V lost 0 bases and J 7 bases, leaving 9 bases between the germline ends. CDR3 in DNA: TGTGCCAGCAGCCAAGATCAGGCAGATGAAGCTTTCTTT. This translates into CASSQDQADEAFF.